The 6 T cell receptor beta chains listed next were all sequenced from one sample in a study of blood T cell repertoires in COVID-19. Clones were sequenced by immunoSEQ multiplex PCR, and TCRdb holds only the in-frame ones, with some missing. The repertoire holds about 200,000 clones, with more than 85% as singletons. Sequencing was done on a sample of peripheral blood. These receptors were obtained from a man aged 55 to 70 with acute or convalescent COVID-19.

The chain has TRBV28 and TRBJ1-2; 9 bases align to TRBD1. Germline CDR1 reads MDHEN; CDR2 reads SYDVKM. This CDR3 comprises 16 residues. Trimming at V came to 5 bases and at J to 3 bases, leaving 10 bases not matched to a gene. CDR3 protein: CASSPPNRGLYYGYTF. The CDR3 DNA reads TGTGCCAGCAGTCCCCCAAACAGGGGGCTATACTATGGCTACACCTTC.

This clone was counted only a few times. V is TRBV27 and J is TRBJ2-2; TRBD2 matches 12 bases. Germline values: CDR1 MNHEY, CDR2 SMNVEV (reference sequence). Trimming took 0 bases from V and 7 from J; bases not matched to a gene: 9. This CDR3 contains 18 residues. In DNA, the CDR3 is TGTGCCAGCAGTTTATCTCGCGGGCTAGCGGGGGGGAGCGGGGAGCTGTTTTTT. Its protein product is CASSLSRGLAGGSGELFF.

The chain links TRBV3-1 (or the pseudogene TRBV3-2) to TRBJ1-4, with 9 bases that match TRBD1. This CDR3 is built from 15 residues. The germline V gene has CDR1 LGHDT and CDR2 YNNKEL (reference sequence). The ends lost 4 bases at V and 12 bases at J; junction bases unmatched: 12. DNA for the CDR3: TGTGCCAGCAGCCTCCTGGACAGGGGAGGGTCGCAACTGTTTTTT. This gives the protein CASSLLDRGGSQLFF.

The chain combines TRBV2 with TRBJ2-2; 7 nucleotides align to TRBD1. Germline lookup yields CDR1 SNHLY and CDR2 FYNNEI. The CDR3 covers 15 residues. After removal of 7 bases from V and 4 bases from J, the junction contained 9 bases not matched to a gene. The CDR3 region has the DNA TGTGCCAGCAACCTACAGGGGCCGGGCACCGGGGAGCTGTTTTTT. Its translation is CASNLQGPGTGELFF.

The CDR3 DNA is TGCGCCAGCAGCCAACTCGAAACCAGTGGCTACACCTTC. Translation gives CASSQLETSGYTF. The V call is TRBV4-1, the J call TRBJ1-2; D remains unclear. Germline values: CDR1 MGHRA, CDR2 YSYEKL. Deletions cut 2 bases from V and 7 bases from J, with 11 bases between. The CDR3 sequence is 13 residues long.

The gene calls are TRBV4-3 and TRBJ1-2; 7 bases line up with TRBD1. Germline values: CDR1 LGHNA, CDR2 YSLEER. V was clipped by 4 bases and J by 2 bases; unmatched bases: 4. The CDR3 contains 14 residues. This CDR3 reads CASSPSTGNYGYTF. In nucleotides, the CDR3 is TGCGCCAGCAGCCCTTCGACAGGGAACTATGGCTACACCTTC.